Listed below are T cell receptor beta chains from one sample, sequenced in a study of T cells in localized non-small cell lung cancer. Generated by immunoSEQ multiplex PCR, the TCRdb table keeps only in-frame clones and is missing some. The table lists over 20,000 clones, 80% to 95% of them singletons. Sequenced material: peripheral blood, taken before any cancer treatment. All receptors derive from a man aged 35 to 70 with stage III squamous cell lung carcinoma. Each CDR3 is given with its conserved first and last residue. The D gene is left open where the match is weak. Size values are once, few and many counts, or a class for expanded clones, and some rows have none.

V	J	size	D	CDR3	DNA
TRBV28	TRBJ1-2	.	.	CASSIGGRAGYGYTF	TGTGCCAGCAGTATAGGGGGACGGGCGGGGTATGGCTACACCTTC
TRBV5-4	TRBJ2-3	.	.	CASSSGAWDTQYF	TGTGCCAGCAGCTCCGGGGCTTGGGATACGCAGTATTTT
TRBV28	TRBJ1-5	.	.	CASRTIGVSNQPQHF	TGTGCCAGCAGGACAATTGGGGTTAGCAATCAGCCCCAGCATTTT
TRBV30	TRBJ2-1	few	TRBD2	CAWSEPGRGLMQFF	TGTGCCTGGAGTGAGCCCGGGCGGGGGTTAATGCAGTTCTTC
TRBV7-9	TRBJ1-6	.	.	CASSDPEGNNSPLHF	TGTGCCAGCAGCGACCCGGAGGGGAATAATTCACCCCTCCACTTT
TRBV10-1	TRBJ2-1	.	.	CASSERRDNEQFF	TGCGCCAGCAGTGAGAGACGAGACAATGAGCAGTTCTTC
TRBV5-4	TRBJ2-1	once	TRBD1	CASSLRGTGAYNEQFF	TGTGCCAGCAGCTTGAGGGGGACAGGAGCCTACAATGAGCAGTTCTTC
TRBV6-1	TRBJ1-4	.	TRBD1	CASSGTGQGEKLFF	TGTGCCAGTTCGGGGACAGGCCAAGGAGAAAAACTGTTTTTT
TRBV7-9	TRBJ1-1	.	.	CASSWEGEQAFF	TGTGCCAGCAGCTGGGAGGGTGAGCAAGCTTTCTTT
TRBV4-1	TRBJ1-2	few	TRBD1	CASSQEAGGGGYTF	TGCGCCAGCAGCCAAGAGGCAGGGGGCGGTGGCTACACCTTC
TRBV6-1	TRBJ1-6	.	TRBD1	CASSESTGLRSPLHF	TGTGCCAGCAGTGAGTCGACAGGGCTTCGGTCACCCCTCCACTTT
TRBV18	TRBJ2-3	.	.	CASSKAGTQAGTDTQYF	TGTGCCAGCTCAAAAGCCGGGACTCAGGCAGGCACAGATACGCAGTATTTT
TRBV4-3	TRBJ2-3	.	TRBD2	CASSHAGGGSRGDTQYF	TGCGCCAGCAGCCACGCGGGGGGCGGGAGTAGGGGAGATACGCAGTATTTT
TRBV28	TRBJ1-4	.	.	CASSFWGNNEKLFF	TGTGCCAGCAGTTTTTGGGGGAATAATGAAAAACTGTTTTTT
TRBV25-1	TRBJ2-2	few	TRBD1	CASSPGTDTGELFF	TGTGCCAGCAGTCCTGGGACAGACACCGGGGAGCTGTTTTTT
TRBV12-2	TRBJ2-3	.	.	CASRSQGNTQYF	TGTGCAAGTCGCTCACAGGGAAATACGCAGTATTTT
TRBV5-1	TRBJ2-5	.	TRBD2	CASSLSGAETQYF	TGCGCCAGCAGCTTGAGCGGGGCCGAGACCCAGTACTTC
TRBV5-1	TRBJ2-3	.	.	CASSFSGGEADTQYF	TGCGCCAGCAGCTTTTCTGGGGGCGAGGCAGATACGCAGTATTTT
TRBV11-2	TRBJ2-7	.	TRBD2	CASSSRLAGTFYEQYF	TGTGCCAGCAGCTCTAGACTAGCGGGGACCTTCTACGAGCAGTACTTC
TRBV18	TRBJ2-5	.	.	CASSQSSQETQYF	TGTGCCAGCTCACAGTCCAGCCAAGAGACCCAGTACTTC
TRBV7-8	TRBJ1-1	.	TRBD1	CASSRDRVSEAFF	TGTGCCAGCAGCAGGGACAGGGTGTCTGAAGCTTTCTTT
TRBV18	TRBJ2-2	.	.	CASSPQQPGTGELFF	TGTGCCAGCTCACCGCAACAGCCCGGGACCGGGGAGCTGTTTTTT
TRBV27	TRBJ1-3	.	.	CASSLEDRIGNTIYF	TGTGCCAGCAGTTTAGAGGATCGTATTGGAAACACCATATATTTT
TRBV5-1	TRBJ1-4	.	.	CASSAVAGGGEKLFF	TGCGCCAGCAGCGCGGTGGCAGGCGGGGGTGAAAAACTGTTTTTT
TRBV2	TRBJ2-1	.	TRBD1	CASRGGQGPYNEQFF	TGTGCCAGCAGGGGGGGACAGGGCCCCTACAATGAGCAGTTCTTC
TRBV4-3	TRBJ2-1	.	.	CAGSQGTSAQPYNEQFF	TGCGCCGGCAGCCAAGGGACTTCAGCTCAGCCCTACAATGAGCAGTTCTTC
TRBV29-1	TRBJ2-3	.	TRBD2	CSVEAGGTDTQYF	TGCAGCGTTGAGGCGGGAGGCACAGATACGCAGTATTTT
TRBV20-1	TRBJ2-1	.	.	CSAGVGEQFF	TGCAGTGCGGGTGTTGGTGAGCAGTTCTTC
TRBV19	TRBJ1-6	.	.	CASSSIGGSPLHF	TGTGCCAGTAGTAGCATTGGGGGATCACCCCTCCACTTT
TRBV7-2	TRBJ1-2	.	TRBD1	CASSYQQGGYGYTF	TGTGCCAGCAGCTACCAACAGGGGGGGTATGGCTACACCTTC
TRBV4-1	TRBJ2-7	.	.	CASSQDLGSYEQYF	TGCGCCAGCAGCCAAGATCTGGGGTCCTACGAGCAGTACTTC
TRBV27	TRBJ2-5	once	TRBD2	CASRAGAGQTQYF	TGTGCCAGCCGAGCGGGGGCCGGGCAGACCCAGTACTTC
TRBV4-1	TRBJ1-1	.	.	CASSQPMTHPNTEAFF	TGCGCCAGCAGCCAGCCTATGACACATCCGAACACTGAAGCTTTCTTT
TRBV7-6	TRBJ2-2	.	TRBD1	CASTPIRQGETGELFF	TGTGCCAGCACCCCAATTCGACAGGGTGAAACCGGGGAGCTGTTTTTT
TRBV12-2	TRBJ2-3	.	.	CASRLADTGAHGDTQYF	TGTGCAAGTCGCTTAGCGGACACAGGGGCCCACGGAGATACGCAGTATTTT
TRBV6-5	TRBJ2-5	once	.	CASSYLGGGTQYF	TGTGCCAGCAGTTACCTCGGCGGAGGGACCCAGTACTTC
TRBV25-1	TRBJ2-5	once	.	CASSENRMGTQYF	TGTGCCAGCAGTGAGAATAGGATGGGGACCCAGTACTTC
TRBV7-2	TRBJ1-1	.	TRBD1	CASSRDRARNTEAFF	TGTGCCAGCAGCCGGGACAGGGCGAGGAACACTGAAGCTTTCTTT
TRBV5-1	TRBJ1-2	.	TRBD1	CASSHGQGVNYGYTF	TGCGCCAGCAGCCACGGACAGGGCGTGAACTATGGCTACACCTTC
TRBV13	TRBJ2-3	.	.	CASSPATDTQYF	TGTGCCAGCAGCCCCGCCACAGATACGCAGTATTTT